This entry is about one T cell receptor (beta chain). What it binds is unknown. Possible read error: a much larger clone is one base away. The sample is drawn from a study of identical twins' blood T cells. Study findings and constraints: Twins shared more top CDR3 clonotypes than unrelated donors did. Mainly, cloneset size products determined shared clonotypes, twins included.

Sample barcodes were added at both library ends during cDNA synthesis. MiXCR, applied by TCRdb to the 5' RACE reads, yields one record per CDR3 protein. Among roughly 340,000 distinct CDR3 sequences listed, roughly 30% were seen once. This clonotype was obtained from a woman aged 18-49 years in good health. Source material: PBMCs.

The CDR3 DNA reads as TGTGCCGTCAGTGCTAGTTCCTCCGACAGATACTATGGCTACACCTTC. Residues: CAVSASSSDRYYGYTF. This sequence joins TRBV10-3 and TRBJ1-2, with D perhaps TRBD1 (5 bases). The germline gives CDR1 ENHRY, CDR2 SYGVKD. There are 16 residues in the CDR3.